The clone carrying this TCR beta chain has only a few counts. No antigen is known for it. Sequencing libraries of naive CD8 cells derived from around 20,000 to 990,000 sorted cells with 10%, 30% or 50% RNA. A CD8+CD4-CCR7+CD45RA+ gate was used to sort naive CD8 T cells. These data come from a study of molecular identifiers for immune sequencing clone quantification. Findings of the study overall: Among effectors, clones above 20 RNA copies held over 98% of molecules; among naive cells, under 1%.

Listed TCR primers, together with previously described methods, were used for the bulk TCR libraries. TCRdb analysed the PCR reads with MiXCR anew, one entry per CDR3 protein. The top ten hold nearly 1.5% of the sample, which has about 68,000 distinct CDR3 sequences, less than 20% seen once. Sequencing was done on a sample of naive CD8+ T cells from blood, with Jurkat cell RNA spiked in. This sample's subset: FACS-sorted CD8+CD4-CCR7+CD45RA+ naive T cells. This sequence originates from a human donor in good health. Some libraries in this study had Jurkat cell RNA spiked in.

The CDR3: CASSRTANSNQPQHF. The CDR3 bases are TGTGCCAGCAGTCGGACGGCAAATAGCAATCAGCCCCAGCATTTT. The rearrangement uses TRBV12-3 or TRBV12-4 and TRBJ1-5; no clear D gene. The CDR3 sequence is 15 residues long. V lost 5 bases and J lost 0, with 11 bases in between.